A single sample is the source of the 2 T cell receptor beta chains below, sequenced in a study of cytomegalovirus exposure and HLA in healthy donors. With 60 Vbeta and 13 Jbeta primers, the PCR was carried out. The protocol was immunoSEQ multiplex PCR, while the TCRdb copy is restricted to in-frame clones and leaves out a portion. The table has some 150,000 clones, approximately 80% seen once. Material for sequencing was PBMCs. These receptors all stem from a man aged 25-45 years in good health and CMV-seropositive.

V usage is TRBV4-2 and J usage is TRBJ1-4; D possibly corresponds to TRBD1 (5 bases). Trimming pared 0 bases from V and 7 bases from J, leaving 21 bases between. From germline, CDR1 is LGHNA and CDR2 YNFKEQ. CDR3 size: 18 residues. CDR3 protein: CASSQDRTLTAGGEKLFF. The DNA of the CDR3 is TGTGCCAGCAGCCAAGATCGAACGCTTACGGCCGGGGGTGAAAAACTGTTTTTT.

The chain carries TRBV6-1 and TRBJ1-2; 9 bases map to TRBD1. Germline V gene data show CDR1 as MNHNS and CDR2 as SASEGT. The CDR3 sequence is 16 residues long. J was trimmed by 3 bases and V by 3 bases; bases with no gene match: 8. DNA of the CDR3: TGTGCCAGCAGTGATCGGACAGGGGTGATCCACTATGGCTACACCTTC. It codes for CASSDRTGVIHYGYTF.